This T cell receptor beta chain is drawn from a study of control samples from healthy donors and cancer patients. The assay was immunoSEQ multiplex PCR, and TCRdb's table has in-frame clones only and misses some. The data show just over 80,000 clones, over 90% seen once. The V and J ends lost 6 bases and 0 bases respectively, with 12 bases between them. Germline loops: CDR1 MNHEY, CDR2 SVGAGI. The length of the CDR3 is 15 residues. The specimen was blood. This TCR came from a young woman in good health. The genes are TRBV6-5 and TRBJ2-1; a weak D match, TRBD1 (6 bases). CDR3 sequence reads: CASRSPGDSYNEQFF. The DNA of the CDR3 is TGTGCCAGCAGAAGCCCAGGGGACTCCTACAATGAGCAGTTCTTC.